This TCR beta chain was found in a study of cytomegalovirus exposure and HLA in healthy donors. Overall study context: Prior work identified under 130 million unique TCR beta sequences in about 179 million T cells. General study results and limits: Analysis was carried out at a later point, and it linked a missense DCLRE1C variant to TCR beta V- and J-gene trimming. About 87% or about 30% of the time was how often most TCR beta V segments were productive, according to an earlier analysis.

The germline CDR1 and CDR2 sequences are KGHSH and LQKENI. Between the trimmed V and J ends, which lost 3 bases and 0 bases, there was a span of 8 bases. The CDR3 is made up of 14 amino acids. Notes on this clone: Its antigen is unidentified.

PCR involved 60 Vbeta and 13 Jbeta primers. Profiling relied on immunoSEQ multiplex PCR, and the TCRdb table lists in-frame clones only, not all of them. Counted here are roughly 120,000 clones, approximately 15% occurring once; the ten biggest clones make up 1.9%. Donors in the study were healthy people who gave bone marrow. J is TRBJ1-2 and V is TRBV18; D not resolved. The TCR originated in a woman aged 18 to 35 in good health and CMV-seronegative. The sample comprised PBMCs. DNA for the CDR3: TGTGCCAGCTCACCGGCCGGGACTAACTATGGCTACACCTTC. Protein product: CASSPAGTNYGYTF.